The 4 T cell receptor beta chains listed next were all sequenced from one sample in a study of blood T cell repertoires in COVID-19. The repertoire was sequenced with immunoSEQ multiplex PCR; TCRdb's copy has only in-frame clones and lacks some. The sample records just under 60,000 clones, about 86% being singletons. The sequenced material came from peripheral blood. The receptors shown here come from a man aged 55 to 70 with acute or convalescent COVID-19.

The rearrangement uses TRBV28 and TRBJ1-1; the D gene is possibly TRBD1 (6 bases). V was clipped by 5 bases and J by 6 bases, with 22 bases between them. CDR1 MDHEN and CDR2 SYDVKM come from the germline V gene. There are 16 residues in the CDR3. Here the CDR3 reads CASSPHTGRGTPEAFF. DNA for the CDR3: TGTGCCAGCAGTCCCCATACAGGGAGAGGTACTCCTGAAGCTTTCTTT.

The gene calls are TRBV10-3 and TRBJ1-2; D gene uncertain. Per the germline V gene, CDR1 is ENHRY and CDR2 is SYGVKD. CDR3 length: 11 amino acids. The V end lost 4 bases, the J end lost 8 bases, and 8 bases lay between the germline ends. CDR3 DNA: TGTGCCATCAGTGCGGGAGGGGGCTACACCTTC. Translation: CAISAGGGYTF.

This chain connects TRBV4-1 to TRBJ1-2, with 9 positions matching TRBD1. Germline assignment: CDR1 MGHRA and CDR2 YSYEKL. The J segment lost 4 bases and the V segment lost 5 bases, leaving 5 bases of the junction unmatched. This CDR3 contains 14 residues. CDR3: CASSIQTGGYGYTF. The CDR3 DNA reads as TGCGCCAGCAGCATTCAGACAGGGGGCTATGGCTACACCTTC.

This chain connects TRBV24-1 to TRBJ2-3; TRBD1 matches 7 bases. This CDR3 comprises 16 residues. Germline CDR1 and CDR2: KGHDR and SFDVKD. V was pared by 11 bases and J by 0 bases, with 13 bases of the junction left unmatched. Here the CDR3 DNA reads TGTGCCAGTTCGTCCAAACAGGGGTCTAGCACAGATACGCAGTATTTT. It encodes CASSSKQGSSTDTQYF.